This TCR beta chain was retrieved from a study of blood T cell repertoires in COVID-19. Study-level information: There were acute and convalescent COVID-19 samples, and they came from the United States, Italy and Spain. T cells, B-cell-depleted T cells, or PBMCs provided the cDNA or gDNA that served as material.

In the original processing: Amplified reference gene primers provided the basis for estimating nucleated cell counts. The repertoire was sequenced with immunoSEQ multiplex PCR; TCRdb's copy has only in-frame clones and lacks some. V and J calls and clone size are copied from that table; D and trimming were computed from the DNA. This table has around 310,000 clones, 70% to 90% appearing once. Germline CDR1 is MNHEY and CDR2 is SMNVEV (reference sequence). V dropped 5 bases and J dropped 1 base, with 17 bases sitting between them. The CDR3 length is 16 residues. This TCR was recovered from a woman aged 45-65 years with active or convalescent COVID-19. V is TRBV27 and J is TRBJ1-1; TRBD1 is a possible D gene (6 bases). Sequenced input: peripheral blood. The CDR3 sequence: CASSTNLRGANTEAFF. The CDR3 region has the DNA TGTGCCAGCAGTACCAACCTCAGGGGCGCGAACACTGAAGCTTTCTTT.